Here is one TCR beta chain with its context. The record originates from a study of blood T cell repertoires in COVID-19. Trimming removed 4 bases from V and 4 bases from J; junction bases left unmatched: 7. The CDR3 is 15 amino acids. Germline CDR1 reads MNHEY; CDR2 reads SVGAGI. Sequencing used immunoSEQ multiplex PCR; TCRdb keeps in-frame clones, though not all of them. Among about 180,000 clones listed, about 81% were seen once. The sample was peripheral blood. The receptor was isolated from a woman aged 80 or older with COVID-19, enrolled during active disease. The J gene is TRBJ2-1, the V gene TRBV6-5; 7 positions match TRBD1. CDR3 sequence: CASSLTGWGYNEQFF. The CDR3, as DNA: TGTGCCAGCAGTTTGACAGGGTGGGGTTACAATGAGCAGTTCTTC.